This T cell receptor (beta chain) stems from a study of prognosis after radiotherapy for stage I lung cancer. Overall study: Patients with non-small cell lung cancer were all judged medically inoperable.

Concerning this clonotype: Antigen specificity is unknown. The CDR3 carries no conserved terminal phenylalanine or tryptophan, so it likely arises from a read error.

Two-round multiplex PCR, the amplification method, yielded TCR beta CDR3 from genomic DNA. Primers were specific to each TRBV and TRBJ gene in first-round PCR. TCRdb reprocessed the multiplex PCR reads with MiXCR, giving one entry per CDR3 protein. Of around 17,000 distinct CDR3 sequences listed, around 15% are singletons. There are 16 residues in the CDR3. Germline V gives CDR1 SGHTA, CDR2 FQGNSA. The V end lost 5 bases, the J end lost 5 bases, and 22 bases lay between the germline ends. Study outcomes and limitations: Samples before stereotactic body radiation therapy had more unique TCR clones (median roughly 9,300 versus 7,200). Reduced Shannon entropy following stereotactic body radiation therapy was recorded in patients who developed distant metastases.

The chain uses TRBV7-2 and TRBJ2-7; a weak D match, TRBD2 (7 bases). This TCR was recovered from a donor of 50 years or more with non-small cell lung cancer. The sample consisted of PBMCs, taken before or after stereotactic body radiation therapy (not recorded which). CDR3 sequence reads: CASSGPGASGDDEQYL. In nucleotides, the CDR3 is TGTGCCAGCAGCGGCCCGGGGGCTAGCGGTGACGACGAGCAGTACCTC.